This T cell receptor beta chain was recovered during a study of neurological immune-mediated disorders. This clonotype was detected ten times or more. Its antigen is currently unknown. Broader study findings: HTLV-1-associated myelopathy showed the most TCR clonal expansion; multiple sclerosis the least, below healthy controls.

Template-switch 5'RACE cDNA synthesis added a 10-nucleotide unique molecular identifier. One entry per CDR3 protein, called by TCRdb with MiXCR from the 5' RACE reads. Of fewer than 20,000 distinct CDR3 sequences in the sample, roughly 9% are singletons; the top ten hold around 45%. V lost 0 bases to trimming and J lost 5 bases; unmatched junction nucleotides: 12. Germline V gene sequence: CDR1 MNHNS, CDR2 SASEGT. The CDR3 is 17 amino acids. This sequence joins TRBV6-1 and TRBJ1-2, with 7 bases lining up with TRBD1. Sequenced material: CD8+ T cells from blood. This clonotype was sampled from a man aged 45-65 years in good health. CDR3 region: CASSEALRQGPRYGYTF. The CDR3 region has the DNA TGTGCCAGCAGTGAAGCGCTTCGACAGGGACCCCGGTATGGCTACACCTTC.